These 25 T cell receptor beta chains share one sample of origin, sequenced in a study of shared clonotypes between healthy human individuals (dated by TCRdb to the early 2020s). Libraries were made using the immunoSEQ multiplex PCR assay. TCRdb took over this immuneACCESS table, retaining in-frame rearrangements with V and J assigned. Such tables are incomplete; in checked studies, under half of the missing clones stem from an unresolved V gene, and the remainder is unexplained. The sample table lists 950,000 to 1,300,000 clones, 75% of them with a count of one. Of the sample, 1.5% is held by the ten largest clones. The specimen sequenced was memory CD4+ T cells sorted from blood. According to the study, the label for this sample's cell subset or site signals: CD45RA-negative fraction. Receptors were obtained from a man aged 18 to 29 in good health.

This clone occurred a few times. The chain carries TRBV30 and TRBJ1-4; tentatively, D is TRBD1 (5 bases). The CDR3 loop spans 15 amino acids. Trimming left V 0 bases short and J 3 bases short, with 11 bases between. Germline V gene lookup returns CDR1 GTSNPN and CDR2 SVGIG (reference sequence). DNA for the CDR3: TGTGCCTGGAGTGTGGTGGGACTGCCTAATGAAAAACTGTTTTTT. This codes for CAWSVVGLPNEKLFF.

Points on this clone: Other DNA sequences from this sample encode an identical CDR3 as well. This chain's CDR3 is CASSQAGEQYF. The CDR3 bases are TGTGCCAGCAGCCAAGCGGGCGAGCAGTACTTC. V is TRBV4-2 and J is TRBJ2-7, with unresolved D. V lost 1 base to trimming and J lost 6 bases, with 4 bases between them. Germline CDR1 and CDR2: LGHNA and YNFKEQ. This CDR3 contains 11 residues.

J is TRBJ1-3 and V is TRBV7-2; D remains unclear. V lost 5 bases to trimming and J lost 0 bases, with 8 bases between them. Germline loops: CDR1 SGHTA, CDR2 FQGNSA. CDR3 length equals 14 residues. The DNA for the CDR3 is TGTGCCAGCAGCCATATGAGCTCTGGAAACACCATATATTTT. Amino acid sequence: CASSHMSSGNTIYF. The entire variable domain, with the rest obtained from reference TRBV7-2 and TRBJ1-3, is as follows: GAGVSQSPSNKVTEKGKDVELRCDPISGHTALYWYRQSLGQGLEFLIYFQGNSAPDKSGLPSDRFSAERTGGSVSTLTIQRTQQEDSAVYLCASSHMSSGNTIYFGEGSWLTVV.

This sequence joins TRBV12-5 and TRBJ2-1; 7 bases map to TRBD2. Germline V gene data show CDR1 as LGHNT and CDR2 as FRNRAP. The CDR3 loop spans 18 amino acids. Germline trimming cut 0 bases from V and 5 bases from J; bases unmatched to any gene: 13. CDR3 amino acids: CASGLVSWASGAHNEQFF. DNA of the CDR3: TGTGCTAGTGGTTTGGTATCTTGGGCTAGCGGAGCTCACAATGAGCAGTTCTTC. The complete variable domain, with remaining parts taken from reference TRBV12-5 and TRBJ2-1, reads DARVTQTPRHKVTEMGQEVTMRCQPILGHNTVFWYRQTMMQGLELLAYFRNRAPLDDSGMPKDRFSAEMPDATLATLKIQPSEPRDSAVYFCASGLVSWASGAHNEQFFGPGTRLTVL.

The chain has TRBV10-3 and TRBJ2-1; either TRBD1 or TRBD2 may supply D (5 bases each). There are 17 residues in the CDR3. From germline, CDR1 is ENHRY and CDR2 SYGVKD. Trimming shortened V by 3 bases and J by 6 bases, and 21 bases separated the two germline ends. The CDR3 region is CAISEGRRGVGPNEQFF. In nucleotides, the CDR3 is TGTGCCATCAGTGAAGGCAGACGAGGGGTTGGGCCCAATGAGCAGTTCTTC.

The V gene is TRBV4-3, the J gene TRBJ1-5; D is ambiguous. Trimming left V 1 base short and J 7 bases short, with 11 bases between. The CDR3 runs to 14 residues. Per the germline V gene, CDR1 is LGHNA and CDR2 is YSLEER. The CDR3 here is CASSQGVQGQPQHF. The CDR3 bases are TGCGCCAGCAGCCAAGGGGTCCAAGGGCAGCCCCAGCATTTT.

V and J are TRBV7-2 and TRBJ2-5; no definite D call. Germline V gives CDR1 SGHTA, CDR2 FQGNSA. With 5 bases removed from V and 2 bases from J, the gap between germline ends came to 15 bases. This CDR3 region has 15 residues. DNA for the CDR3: TGTGCCAGCAGCCCTCTTATTGGGCCACAAGAGACCCAGTACTTC. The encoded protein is CASSPLIGPQETQYF.

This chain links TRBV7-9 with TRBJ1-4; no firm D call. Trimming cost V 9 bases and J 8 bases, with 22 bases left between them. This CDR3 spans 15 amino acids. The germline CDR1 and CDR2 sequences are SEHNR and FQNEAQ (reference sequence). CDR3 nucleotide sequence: TGTGCCAGTGTCCCCCTGGATTTTTTGGGAGAAAAACTGTTTTTT. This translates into CASVPLDFLGEKLFF.

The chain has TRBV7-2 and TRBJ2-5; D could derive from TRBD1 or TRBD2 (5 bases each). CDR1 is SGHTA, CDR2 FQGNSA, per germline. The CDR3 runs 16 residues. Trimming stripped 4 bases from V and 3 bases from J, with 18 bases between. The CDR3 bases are TGTGCCAGCAGCTCTATAGGCCGGGACCTGAAAGAGACCCAGTACTTC. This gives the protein CASSSIGRDLKETQYF.

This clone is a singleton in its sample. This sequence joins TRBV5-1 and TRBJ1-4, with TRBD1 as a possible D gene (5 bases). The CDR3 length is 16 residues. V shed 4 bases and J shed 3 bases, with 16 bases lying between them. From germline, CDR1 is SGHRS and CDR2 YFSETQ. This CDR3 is CASSGTGRSANEKLFF. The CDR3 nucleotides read TGCGCCAGCAGCGGGACGGGCAGGTCTGCTAATGAAAAACTGTTTTTT.

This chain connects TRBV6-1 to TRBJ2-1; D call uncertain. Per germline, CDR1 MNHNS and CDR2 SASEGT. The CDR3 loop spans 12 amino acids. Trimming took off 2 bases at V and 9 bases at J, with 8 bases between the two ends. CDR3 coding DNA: TGTGCCAGCAGTGAAATTATCAGTGAGCAGTTCTTC. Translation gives CASSEIISEQFF.

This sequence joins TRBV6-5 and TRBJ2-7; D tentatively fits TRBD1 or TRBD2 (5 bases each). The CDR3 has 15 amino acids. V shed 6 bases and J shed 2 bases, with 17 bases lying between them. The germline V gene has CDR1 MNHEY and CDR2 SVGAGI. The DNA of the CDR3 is TGTGCCAGCAGGCCTCCGGGACGGAGTCCCTACGAGCAGTACTTC. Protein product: CASRPPGRSPYEQYF.

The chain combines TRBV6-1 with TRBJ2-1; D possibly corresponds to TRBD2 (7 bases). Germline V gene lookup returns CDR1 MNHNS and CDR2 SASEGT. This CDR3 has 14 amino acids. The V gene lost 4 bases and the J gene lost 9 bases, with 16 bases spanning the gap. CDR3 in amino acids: CASSVPGGRIEQFF. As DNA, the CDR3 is TGTGCCAGCAGTGTCCCGGGGGGCCGGATTGAGCAGTTCTTC.

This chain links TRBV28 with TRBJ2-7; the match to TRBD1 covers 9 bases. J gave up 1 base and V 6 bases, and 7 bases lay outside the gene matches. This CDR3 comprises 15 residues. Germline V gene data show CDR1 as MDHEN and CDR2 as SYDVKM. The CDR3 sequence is CASRAPGTGSYEQYF. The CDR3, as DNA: TGTGCCAGCAGAGCCCCCGGGACAGGGTCCTACGAGCAGTACTTC. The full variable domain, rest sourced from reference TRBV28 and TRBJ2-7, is DVKVTQSSRYLVKRTGEKVFLECVQDMDHENMFWYRQDPGLGLRLIYFSYDVKMKEKGDIPEGYSVSREKKERFSLILESASTNQTSMYLCASRAPGTGSYEQYFGPGTRLTVT.

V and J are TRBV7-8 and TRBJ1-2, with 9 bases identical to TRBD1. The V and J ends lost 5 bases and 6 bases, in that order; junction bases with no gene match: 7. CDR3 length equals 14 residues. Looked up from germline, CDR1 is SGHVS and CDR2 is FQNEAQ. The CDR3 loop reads CASSPRDRVDGYTF. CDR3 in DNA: TGTGCCAGCAGCCCCCGGGACAGGGTAGATGGCTACACCTTC.

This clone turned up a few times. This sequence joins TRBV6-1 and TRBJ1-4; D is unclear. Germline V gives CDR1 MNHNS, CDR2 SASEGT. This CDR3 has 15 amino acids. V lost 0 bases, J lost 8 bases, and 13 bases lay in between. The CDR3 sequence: CASSEAQRAREKLFF. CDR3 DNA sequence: TGTGCCAGCAGTGAAGCGCAACGGGCGAGGGAAAAACTGTTTTTT.

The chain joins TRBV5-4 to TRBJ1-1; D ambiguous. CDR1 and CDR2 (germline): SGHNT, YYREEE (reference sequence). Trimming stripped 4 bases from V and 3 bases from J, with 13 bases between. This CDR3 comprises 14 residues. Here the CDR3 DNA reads TGTGCCAGCAGCCCCGGTGGCCGGGACACTGAAGCTTTCTTT. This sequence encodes CASSPGGRDTEAFF.

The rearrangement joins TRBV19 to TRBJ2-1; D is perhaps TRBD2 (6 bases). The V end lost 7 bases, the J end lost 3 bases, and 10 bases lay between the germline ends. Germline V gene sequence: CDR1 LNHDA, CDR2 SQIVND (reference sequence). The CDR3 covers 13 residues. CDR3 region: CASIGGIYNEQFF. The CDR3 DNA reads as TGTGCCAGTATCGGAGGGATCTACAATGAGCAGTTCTTC.

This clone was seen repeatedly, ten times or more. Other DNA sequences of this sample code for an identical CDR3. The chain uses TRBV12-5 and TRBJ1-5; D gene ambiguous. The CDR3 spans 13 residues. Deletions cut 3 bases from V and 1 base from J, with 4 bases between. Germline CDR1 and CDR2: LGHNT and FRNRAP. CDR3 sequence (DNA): TGTGCTAGTGGTTTAGAAAGCAATCAGCCCCAGCATTTT. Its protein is CASGLESNQPQHF.

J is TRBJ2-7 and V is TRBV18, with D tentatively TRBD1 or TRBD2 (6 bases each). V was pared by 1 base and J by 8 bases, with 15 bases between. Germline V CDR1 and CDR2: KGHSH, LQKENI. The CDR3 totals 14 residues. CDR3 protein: CASSPRDTGGKQYF. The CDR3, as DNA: TGTGCCAGCTCACCACGGGACACCGGGGGCAAGCAGTACTTC.

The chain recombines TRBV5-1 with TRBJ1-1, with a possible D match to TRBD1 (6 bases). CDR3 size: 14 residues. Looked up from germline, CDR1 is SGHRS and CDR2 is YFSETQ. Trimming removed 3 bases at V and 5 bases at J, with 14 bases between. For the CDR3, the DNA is TGCGCCAGCAGCTCTGGAGGGGGAGTGACTGAAGCTTTCTTT. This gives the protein CASSSGGGVTEAFF.

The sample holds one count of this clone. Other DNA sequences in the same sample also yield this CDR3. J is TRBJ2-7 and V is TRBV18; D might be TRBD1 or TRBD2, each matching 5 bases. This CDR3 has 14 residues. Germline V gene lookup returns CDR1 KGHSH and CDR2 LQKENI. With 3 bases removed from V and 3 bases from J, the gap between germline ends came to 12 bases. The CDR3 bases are TGTGCCAGCTCACCGGGACCCGAGGGCTACGAGCAGTACTTC. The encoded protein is CASSPGPEGYEQYF.

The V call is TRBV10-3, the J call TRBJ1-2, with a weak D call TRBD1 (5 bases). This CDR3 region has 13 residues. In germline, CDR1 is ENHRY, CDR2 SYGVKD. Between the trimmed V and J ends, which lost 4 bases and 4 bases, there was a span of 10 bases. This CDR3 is CAISGSTVYGYTF. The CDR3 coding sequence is TGTGCCATCAGTGGGTCGACAGTCTATGGCTACACCTTC.

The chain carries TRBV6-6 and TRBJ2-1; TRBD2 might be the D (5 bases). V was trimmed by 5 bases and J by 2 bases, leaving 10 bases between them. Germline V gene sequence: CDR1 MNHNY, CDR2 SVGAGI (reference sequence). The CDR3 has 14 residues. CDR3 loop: CASSGTRTYNEQFF. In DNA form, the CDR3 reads TGTGCCAGCAGTGGTACTAGAACCTACAATGAGCAGTTCTTC.

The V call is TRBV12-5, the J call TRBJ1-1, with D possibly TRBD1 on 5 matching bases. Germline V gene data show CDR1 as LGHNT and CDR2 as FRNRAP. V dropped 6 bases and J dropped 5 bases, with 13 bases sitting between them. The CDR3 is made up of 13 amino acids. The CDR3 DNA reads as TGTGCTAGTGGACTGGGACGGTGGACTGAAGCTTTCTTT. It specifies CASGLGRWTEAFF.